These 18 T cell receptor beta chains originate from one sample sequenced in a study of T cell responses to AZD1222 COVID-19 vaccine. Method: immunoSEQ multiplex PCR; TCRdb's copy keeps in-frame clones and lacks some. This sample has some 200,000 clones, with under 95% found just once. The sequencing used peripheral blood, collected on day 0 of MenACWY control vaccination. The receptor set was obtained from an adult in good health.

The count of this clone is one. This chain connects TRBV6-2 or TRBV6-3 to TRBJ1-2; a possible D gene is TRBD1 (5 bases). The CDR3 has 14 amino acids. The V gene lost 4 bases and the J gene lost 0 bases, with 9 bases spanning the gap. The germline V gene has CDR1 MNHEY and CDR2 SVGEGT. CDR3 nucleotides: TGTGCCAGCAGTTCCCAGGGCGCTAACTATGGCTACACCTTC. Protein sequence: CASSSQGANYGYTF.

The CDR3 DNA reads TGTGCCAGCAGCCTGATAGCGGGGGGGGCAGATACGCAGTATTTT. This gives the protein CASSLIAGGADTQYF. This chain connects TRBV11-3 to TRBJ2-3, with TRBD2 matching over 11 bases. Germline CDR1 SGHNT, CDR2 YENEEA. The CDR3 is 15 amino acids. The junction had 5 bases not matched to a gene; V was cut back by 5 bases and J by 4 bases.

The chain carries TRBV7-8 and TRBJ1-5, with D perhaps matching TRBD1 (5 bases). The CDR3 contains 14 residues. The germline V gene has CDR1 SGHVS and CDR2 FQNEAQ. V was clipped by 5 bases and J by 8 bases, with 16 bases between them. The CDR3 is CASSPREGAEPQHF. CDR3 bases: TGTGCCAGCAGCCCCCGGGAAGGGGCGGAGCCCCAGCATTTT. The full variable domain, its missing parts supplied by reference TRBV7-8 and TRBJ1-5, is GAGVSQSPRYKVAKRGQDVALRCDPISGHVSLFWYQQALGQGPEFLTYFQNEAQLDKSGLPSDRFFAERPEGSVSTLKIQRTQQEDSAVYLCASSPREGAEPQHFGDGTRLSIL.

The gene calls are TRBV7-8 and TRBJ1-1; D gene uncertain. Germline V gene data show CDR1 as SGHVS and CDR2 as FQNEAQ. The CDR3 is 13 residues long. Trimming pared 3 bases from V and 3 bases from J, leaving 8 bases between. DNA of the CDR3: TGTGCCAGCAGCTTTAACAGCGACACTGAAGCTTTCTTT. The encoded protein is CASSFNSDTEAFF.

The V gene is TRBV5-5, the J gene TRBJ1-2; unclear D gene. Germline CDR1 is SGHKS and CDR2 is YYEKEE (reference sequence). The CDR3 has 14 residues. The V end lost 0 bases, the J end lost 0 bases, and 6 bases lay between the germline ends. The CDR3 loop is CASSLATSNYGYTF. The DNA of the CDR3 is TGTGCCAGCAGCTTGGCAACCTCTAACTATGGCTACACCTTC. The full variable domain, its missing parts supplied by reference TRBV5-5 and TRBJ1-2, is DAGVTQSPTHLIKTRGQQVTLRCSPISGHKSVSWYQQVLGQGPQFIFQYYEKEERGRGNFPDRFSARQFPNYSSELNVNALLLGDSALYLCASSLATSNYGYTFGSGTRLTVV.

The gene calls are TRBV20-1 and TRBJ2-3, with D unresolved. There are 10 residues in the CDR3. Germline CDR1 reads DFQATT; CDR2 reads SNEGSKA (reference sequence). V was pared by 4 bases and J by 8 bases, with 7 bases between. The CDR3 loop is CSATGSTQYF. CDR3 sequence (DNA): TGCAGTGCTACAGGCTCTACGCAGTATTTT.

CDR3 loop: CASSSFTGGLNTEAFF. CDR3 nucleotides: TGTGCCAGCAGCTCCTTTACAGGGGGTTTGAACACTGAAGCTTTCTTT. The chain links TRBV5-4 to TRBJ1-1, with 8 bases identical to TRBD1. Germline loops: CDR1 SGHNT, CDR2 YYREEE (reference sequence). The CDR3 covers 16 residues. Trimming took 3 bases from V and 0 from J; bases not matched to a gene: 7. Based on the CDR3 plus reference TRBV5-4 and TRBJ1-1, the full variable domain is ETGVTQSPTHLIKTRGQQVTLRCSSQSGHNTVSWYQQALGQGPQFIFQYYREEENGRGNFPPRFSGLQFPNYSSELNVNALELDDSALYLCASSSFTGGLNTEAFFGQGTRLTVV.

CDR3 residues: CASSRGGMSPYEQYF. As DNA, the CDR3 is TGCGCCAGCAGCAGGGGGGGGATGAGCCCCTACGAGCAGTACTTC. This chain uses TRBV5-1 with TRBJ2-7; possibly TRBD2 for D (7 bases). Trimming cost V 4 bases and J 2 bases, with 16 bases left between them. The CDR3 is 15 amino acids. The germline V gene has CDR1 SGHRS and CDR2 YFSETQ.

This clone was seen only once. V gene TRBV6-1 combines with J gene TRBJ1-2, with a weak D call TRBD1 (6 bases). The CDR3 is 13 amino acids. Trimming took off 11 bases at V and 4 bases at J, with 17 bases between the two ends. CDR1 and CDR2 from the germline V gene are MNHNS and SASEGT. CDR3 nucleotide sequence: TGTGCCGGTCTGGGGGGGCGTATCTATGGCTACACCTTC. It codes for CAGLGGRIYGYTF.

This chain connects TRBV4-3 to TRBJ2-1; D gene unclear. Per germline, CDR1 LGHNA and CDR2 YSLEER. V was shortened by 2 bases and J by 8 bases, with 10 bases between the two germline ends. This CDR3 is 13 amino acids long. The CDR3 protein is CASSQRLSDEQFF. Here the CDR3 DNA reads TGCGCCAGCAGCCAAAGGCTCTCGGATGAGCAGTTCTTC.

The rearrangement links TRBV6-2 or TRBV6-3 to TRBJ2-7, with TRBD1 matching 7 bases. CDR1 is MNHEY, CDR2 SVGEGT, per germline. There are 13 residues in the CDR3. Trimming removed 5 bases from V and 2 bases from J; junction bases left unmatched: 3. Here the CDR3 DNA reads TGTGCCAGCAGTCGACAGGGAACCTACGAGCAGTACTTC. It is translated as CASSRQGTYEQYF.

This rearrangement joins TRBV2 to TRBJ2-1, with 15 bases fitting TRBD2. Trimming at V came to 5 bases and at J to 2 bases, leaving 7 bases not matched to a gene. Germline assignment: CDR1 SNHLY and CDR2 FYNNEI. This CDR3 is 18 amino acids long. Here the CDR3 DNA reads TGTGCCAGCAGTTCCGGGACTAGCGGGGGGCTTCCCTACAATGAGCAGTTCTTC. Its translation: CASSSGTSGGLPYNEQFF.

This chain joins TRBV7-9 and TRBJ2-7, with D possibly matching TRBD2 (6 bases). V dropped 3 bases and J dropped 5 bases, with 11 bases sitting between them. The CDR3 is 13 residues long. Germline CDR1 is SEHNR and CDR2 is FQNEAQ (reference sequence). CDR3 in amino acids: CASSLGLLDEQYF. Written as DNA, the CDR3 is TGTGCCAGCAGCTTGGGACTCCTGGACGAGCAGTACTTC.

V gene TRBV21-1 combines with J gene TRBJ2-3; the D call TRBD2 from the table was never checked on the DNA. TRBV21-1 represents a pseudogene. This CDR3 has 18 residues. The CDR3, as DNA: TGTGCCAGCAGCCCACAACTAGCGGGCCACCCAAGCGGAGATACGCAGTATTTT. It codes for CASSPQLAGHPSGDTQYF.

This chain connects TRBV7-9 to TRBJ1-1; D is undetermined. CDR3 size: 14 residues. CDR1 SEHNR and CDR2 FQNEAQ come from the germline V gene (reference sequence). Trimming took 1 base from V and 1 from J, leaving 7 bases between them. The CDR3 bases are TGTGCCAGCAGCTTAGGGATGCGGAACACTGAAGCTTTCTTT. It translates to CASSLGMRNTEAFF.

This CDR3 is CASSVAPGQGPCNQPQHF. CDR3 DNA: TGTGCCAGCAGCGTAGCCCCAGGACAGGGCCCATGCAATCAGCCCCAGCATTTT. The chain combines TRBV9 with TRBJ1-5; 8 bases are a match to TRBD1. Losses at the gene ends were 0 bases for V and 2 bases for J; bases not matched to a gene: 10. Germline V gives CDR1 SGDLS, CDR2 YYNGEE. The CDR3 contains 18 residues.

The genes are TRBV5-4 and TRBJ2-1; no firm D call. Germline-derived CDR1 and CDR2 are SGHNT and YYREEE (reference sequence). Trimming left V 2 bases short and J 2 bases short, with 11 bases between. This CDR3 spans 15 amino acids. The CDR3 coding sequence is TGTGCCAGCAGCTTATCTCCAGCAACCTACAATGAGCAGTTCTTC. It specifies CASSLSPATYNEQFF. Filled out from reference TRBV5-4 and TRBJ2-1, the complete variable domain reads ETGVTQSPTHLIKTRGQQVTLRCSSQSGHNTVSWYQQALGQGPQFIFQYYREEENGRGNFPPRFSGLQFPNYSSELNVNALELDDSALYLCASSLSPATYNEQFFGPGTRLTVL.

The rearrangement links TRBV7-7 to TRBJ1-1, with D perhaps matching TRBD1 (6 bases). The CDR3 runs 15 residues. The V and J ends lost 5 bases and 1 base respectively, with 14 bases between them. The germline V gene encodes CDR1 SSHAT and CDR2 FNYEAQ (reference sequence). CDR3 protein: CASSHWDIQNTEAFF. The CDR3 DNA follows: TGTGCCAGCAGCCATTGGGACATACAGAACACTGAAGCTTTCTTT.